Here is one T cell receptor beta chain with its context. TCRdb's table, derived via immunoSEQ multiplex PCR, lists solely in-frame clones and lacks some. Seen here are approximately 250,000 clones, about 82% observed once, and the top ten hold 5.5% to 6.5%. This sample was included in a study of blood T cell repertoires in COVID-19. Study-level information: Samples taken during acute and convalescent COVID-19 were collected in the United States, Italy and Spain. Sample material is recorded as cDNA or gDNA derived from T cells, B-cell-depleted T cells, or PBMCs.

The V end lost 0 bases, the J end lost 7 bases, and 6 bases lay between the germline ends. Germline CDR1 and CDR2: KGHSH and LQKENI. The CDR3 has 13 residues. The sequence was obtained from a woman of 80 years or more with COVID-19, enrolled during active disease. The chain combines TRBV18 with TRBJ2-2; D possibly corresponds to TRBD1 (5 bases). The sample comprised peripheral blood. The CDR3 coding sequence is TGTGCCAGCTCACCACCGACAGACGGGGAGCTGTTTTTT. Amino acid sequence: CASSPPTDGELFF.